These 10 T cell receptor beta chains were all obtained from the same sample, sequenced in a study of cytomegalovirus exposure and HLA in healthy donors. The PCR was carried out with 60 Vbeta primers and 13 Jbeta primers. Assay: immunoSEQ multiplex PCR; the TCRdb copy retains only in-frame clones and omits some. The data hold approximately 140,000 clones, with 80% observed a single time. Sequenced input: PBMCs. The receptors were sampled from a man aged 40-55 years in good health and CMV-seropositive.

This clone was picked up one time. This chain connects TRBV6-6 to TRBJ2-3; 11 bases align to TRBD1. The V and J ends lost 4 bases and 3 bases, in that order; junction bases with no gene match: 3. Germline CDR1 is MNHNY and CDR2 is SVGAGI (reference sequence). The CDR3 is 15 residues long. The DNA for the CDR3 is TGTGCCAGCAGTTGGGACAGGGGGGGAACAGATACGCAGTATTTT. Its translation is CASSWDRGGTDTQYF.

This clone was counted only a few times. The rearrangement uses TRBV18 and TRBJ2-7; 10 nucleotides line up with TRBD1. The CDR3 consists of 15 residues. J gave up 4 bases and V 3 bases, and 6 bases lay outside the gene matches. Germline loops: CDR1 KGHSH, CDR2 LQKENI. DNA for the CDR3: TGTGCCAGCTCACCGGGGACAGGGGTATTTTACGAGCAGTACTTC. Protein product: CASSPGTGVFYEQYF.

This rearrangement joins TRBV7-9 to TRBJ1-5, with 8 bases matching TRBD1. V was clipped by 5 bases and J by 7 bases; unmatched bases: 10. In germline, CDR1 is SEHNR, CDR2 FQNEAQ (reference sequence). The CDR3 contains 15 residues. The CDR3 protein is CASSGGQGAGQPQHF. The CDR3 coding sequence is TGTGCCAGCAGCGGGGGGCAGGGGGCAGGCCAGCCCCAGCATTTT.

The sample holds one count of this clone. The chain joins TRBV5-4 to TRBJ2-3, with TRBD2 as a possible D gene (5 bases). The CDR3 contains 14 residues. The germline V gene has CDR1 SGHNT and CDR2 YYREEE (reference sequence). Trimming took off 0 bases at V and 2 bases at J, with 7 bases between the two ends. CDR3 in DNA: TGTGCCAGCAGCTTGGCGGGGAACACAGATACGCAGTATTTT. Translation: CASSLAGNTDTQYF. Filled out from reference TRBV5-4 and TRBJ2-3, the complete variable domain reads ETGVTQSPTHLIKTRGQQVTLRCSSQSGHNTVSWYQQALGQGPQFIFQYYREEENGRGNFPPRFSGLQFPNYSSELNVNALELDDSALYLCASSLAGNTDTQYFGPGTRLTVL.

The chain couples TRBV29-1 to TRBJ1-1; unclear D gene. The length of the CDR3 is 11 residues. V was shortened by 4 bases and J by 7 bases, with 10 bases between the two germline ends. From germline, CDR1 is SQVTM and CDR2 ANQGSEA. CDR3 nucleotides: TGCAGCGTTGTTGGGCAGATTGAAGCTTTCTTT. This encodes CSVVGQIEAFF.

The chain joins TRBV19 to TRBJ2-5, with D perhaps TRBD1 (6 bases). Trimming took off 2 bases at V and 4 bases at J, with 11 bases between the two ends. Germline CDR1 reads LNHDA; CDR2 reads SQIVND (reference sequence). CDR3 size: 14 residues. The DNA for the CDR3 is TGTGCCAGTAGTATAAGCAGGGGATCAGAGACCCAGTACTTC. It specifies CASSISRGSETQYF. Combining the CDR3 with reference TRBV19 and TRBJ2-5 gives the whole variable domain DGGITQSPKYLFRKEGQNVTLSCEQNLNHDAMYWYRQDPGQGLRLIYYSQIVNDFQKGDIAEGYSVSREKKESFPLTVTSAQKNPTAFYLCASSISRGSETQYFGPGTRLLVL.

The chain links TRBV27 to TRBJ2-7; TRBD2 is a possible D gene (5 bases). Looked up from germline, CDR1 is MNHEY and CDR2 is SMNVEV (reference sequence). Trimming pared 7 bases from V and 3 bases from J, leaving 7 bases between. The CDR3 is 11 residues long. CDR3 loop: CASKLGYEQYF. CDR3 in DNA: TGTGCCAGCAAACTAGGCTACGAGCAGTACTTC.

This clone came up a few times. This chain uses TRBV18 with TRBJ2-7, with 10 bases that match TRBD1. The germline CDR1 and CDR2 sequences are KGHSH and LQKENI. This CDR3 comprises 19 residues. Losses at the gene ends were 3 bases for V and 0 bases for J; bases not matched to a gene: 14. CDR3 amino acids: CASSPPKRQGATSSYEQYF. In nucleotides, the CDR3 is TGTGCCAGCTCACCCCCGAAGAGACAGGGGGCGACTAGCTCCTACGAGCAGTACTTC. Based on the CDR3 plus reference TRBV18 and TRBJ2-7, the full variable domain is NAGVMQNPRHLVRRRGQEARLRCSPMKGHSHVYWYRQLPEEGLKFMVYLQKENIIDESGMPKERFSAEFPKEGPSILRIQQVVRGDSAAYFCASSPPKRQGATSSYEQYFGPGTRLTVT.

V usage is TRBV11-2 and J usage is TRBJ1-2, with 7 bases that match TRBD1. The CDR3 runs 13 residues. Per the germline V gene, CDR1 is SGHAT and CDR2 is FQNNGV. Trimming removed 3 bases from V and 4 bases from J; junction bases left unmatched: 2. DNA of the CDR3: TGTGCCAGCAGCTTGACAGGGAGCTATGGCTACACCTTC. It is translated as CASSLTGSYGYTF.

The J gene is TRBJ1-2, the V gene TRBV6-4; D call uncertain. Germline CDR1 and CDR2: MRHNA and SNTAGT. The CDR3 totals 14 residues. Trimming pared 3 bases from V and 5 bases from J, leaving 13 bases between. As DNA, the CDR3 is TGTGCCAGCAGTGAGTTATTCGACGGGTATGGCTACACCTTC. This encodes CASSELFDGYGYTF.